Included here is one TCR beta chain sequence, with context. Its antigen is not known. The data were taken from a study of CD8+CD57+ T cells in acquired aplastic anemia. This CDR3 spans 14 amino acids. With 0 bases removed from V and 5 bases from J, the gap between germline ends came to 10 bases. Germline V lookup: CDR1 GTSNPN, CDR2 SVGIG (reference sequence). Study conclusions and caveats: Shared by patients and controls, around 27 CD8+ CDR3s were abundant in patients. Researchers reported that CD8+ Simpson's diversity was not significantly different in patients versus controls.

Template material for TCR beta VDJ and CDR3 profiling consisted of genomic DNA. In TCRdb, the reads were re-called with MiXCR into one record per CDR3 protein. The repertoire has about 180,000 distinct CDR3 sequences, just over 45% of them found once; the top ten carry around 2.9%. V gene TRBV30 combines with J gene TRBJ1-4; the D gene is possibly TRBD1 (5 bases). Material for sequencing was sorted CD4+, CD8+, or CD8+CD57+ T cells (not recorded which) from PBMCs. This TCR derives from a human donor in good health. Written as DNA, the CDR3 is TGTGCCTGGAGTGTCATGTGGGGGAATGAAAAACTGTTTTTT. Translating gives CAWSVMWGNEKLFF.